These T cell receptor beta chains were read from a single sample in a study of shared clonotypes between healthy human individuals. Using immunoSEQ multiplex PCR, the repertoire was profiled, and TCRdb retains in-frame clones only, with some absent. This sample has more than 2 million clones, with roughly 94% found just once. Sequenced input: naive CD4+ T cells sorted from blood. Receptors originate from a man younger than 35 in good health. CDR3s include the opening cysteine and the closing phenylalanine or tryptophan. D genes are given only for firm matches. Not every row has a clone size; where given, it reads once, few, many or a size class.

clone_size j_call d_call v_call cdr3_nt cdr3_aa
. TRBJ2-6 . TRBV5-1 TGCGCCAGCAGCTTGGTTGGTAGCTCTGGGGCCAACGTCCTGACTTTC CASSLVGSSGANVLTF
once TRBJ1-5 . TRBV7-2 TGTGCCAGCAGCTTATTCCGGGGGCCGCGGGAGCCCCAGCATTTT CASSLFRGPREPQHF
once TRBJ1-1 . TRBV10-2 TGCGCCAGCAGTGAGTTCGACAGTCCTACTGAAGCTTTCTTT CASSEFDSPTEAFF
. TRBJ2-7 TRBD2 TRBV11-2 TGTGCCAGCAGCTCCCCTAGCGGGGGCCGCCCGGAGGTCGAGCAGTACTTC CASSSPSGGRPEVEQYF
few TRBJ1-3 TRBD1 TRBV5-4 TGTGCCAGCAGCTTGGGGGACAGACACTCTGGAAACACCATATATTTT CASSLGDRHSGNTIYF
. TRBJ2-7 . TRBV7-9 TGTGCCAGCAGCTCTAATAGGGCCCCTCGAATATTCCACGAGCAGTACTTC CASSSNRAPRIFHEQYF
. TRBJ1-6 . TRBV28 TGTGCCAGCAGTTTAGTCAAGTCACCCCTCCACTTT CASSLVKSPLHF
. TRBJ2-7 . TRBV10-1 TGCGCCAGCAGTCCGAGCCTTAGTGTCTCCGAGCAGTACTTC CASSPSLSVSEQYF
. TRBJ2-3 TRBD1 TRBV5-4 TGTGCCAGCAGCTCGGACAGGGATGGGGATACGCAGTATTTT CASSSDRDGDTQYF
. TRBJ2-5 TRBD2 TRBV7-2 TGTGCCAGCAGCTTAGTACTAGCGGAGAGGGAGACCCAGTACTTC CASSLVLAERETQYF
. TRBJ2-1 . TRBV20-1 TGCAGTGTTACTAGTAGGGTTGAGCAGTTCTTC CSVTSRVEQFF
. TRBJ1-3 . TRBV7-2 TGTGCCAGCAGCTTAAGGCAGTATGGAAACACCATATATTTT CASSLRQYGNTIYF
. TRBJ1-1 . TRBV25-1 TGTGCCAGCAGTGAATGGGGCAAAGAAGCTTTCTTT CASSEWGKEAFF
. TRBJ1-2 . TRBV2 TGTGCCAGCAGTGAGCGAAATAGGGATGACTATGGCTACACCTTC CASSERNRDDYGYTF
. TRBJ2-6 . TRBV19 TGTGCCAGTAGTATAACGGCTCCGGGGGAGGAGACTGTTAGGACTGGGGCCAACGTCCTGACTTTC CASSITAPGEETVRTGANVLTF
. TRBJ2-1 . TRBV18 TGTGCCAGCTCACCACCCTTGTATGTCTCCTCCTACAATGAGCAGTTCTTC CASSPPLYVSSYNEQFF
. TRBJ1-2 . TRBV11-2 TGTGCCAGCAGCTTTACAGGGACCTATGGCTACACCTTC CASSFTGTYGYTF
. TRBJ2-7 TRBD2 TRBV10-2 TGCGCCAGCAGTCCATTGCTAGCGGGGGGGTCCTCCTACGAGCAGTACTTC CASSPLLAGGSSYEQYF
. TRBJ2-7 TRBD1 TRBV28 TGTGCCAGCAGTTTCGGGACAGTAACCTACGAGCAGTACTTC CASSFGTVTYEQYF
. TRBJ1-5 . TRBV7-8 TGTGCCAGCAGCTTCGGGGGCGCGAGCAATCAGCCCCAGCATTTT CASSFGGASNQPQHF
. TRBJ2-7 . TRBV7-2 TGTGCCAGCAGCTTGGGGGGGCGCATTTACGAGCAGTACTTC CASSLGGRIYEQYF
. TRBJ2-3 . TRBV29-1 TGCAGCGTTGGACGGGGGCAAGATACGCAGTATTTT CSVGRGQDTQYF
. TRBJ2-1 TRBD2 TRBV11-2 TGTGCCAGCAGCTCCGGGACTAGCGTTTTTGGTGAGCAGTTCTTC CASSSGTSVFGEQFF
. TRBJ1-6 TRBD1 TRBV6-5 TGTGCCAGCAGTTACGGGACAGATAATTCACCCCTCCACTTT CASSYGTDNSPLHF
. TRBJ2-5 . TRBV7-2 TGTGCCAGCAGCCCACTCTATAGTTCGACCCAGTACTTC CASSPLYSSTQYF
once TRBJ2-1 TRBD2 TRBV7-6 TGTGCCACCAGTGGGCGGGAGAGCTGGAATGAGCAGTTCTTC CATSGRESWNEQFF
. TRBJ1-3 . TRBV6-5 TGTGCCAGCAGCCGAGACAGCCGCTCTGGAAACACCATATATTTT CASSRDSRSGNTIYF
once TRBJ2-7 TRBD1 TRBV7-2 TGTGCCAGCAGCTCAGAGGACAGGGGGTCCTACGAGCAGTACTTC CASSSEDRGSYEQYF
. TRBJ1-5 . TRBV7-8 TGTGCCAGCAGCCCTCGGGCCACTAGGCAGCCCCAGCATTTT CASSPRATRQPQHF
. TRBJ2-1 TRBD2 TRBV5-4 TGTGCCAGCAGCTTGATGACTAGCGGGAGAGCCTACAATGAGCAGTTCTTC CASSLMTSGRAYNEQFF
. TRBJ1-5 . TRBV6-6 TGTGCCAGCAGTTACGGAGGGGCTTTTGGCAATCAGCCCCAGCATTTT CASSYGGAFGNQPQHF
. TRBJ1-1 TRBD1 TRBV29-1 TGCAGCGTTGGGGAACAGGGGGTAACTGAAGCTTTCTTT CSVGEQGVTEAFF
. TRBJ1-6 . TRBV28 TGTGCCAGCAGTTTCGAGGGGAAGGGGAATAATTCACCCCTCCACTTT CASSFEGKGNNSPLHF
. TRBJ2-3 . TRBV25-1 TGTGCCAGCAGTTTAAGCGGGTCCGGCACAGATACGCAGTATTTT CASSLSGSGTDTQYF
few TRBJ2-7 TRBD1 TRBV7-9 TGTGCCAGCAGCTTAGGACAGGGGGCGTTCGAGCAGTACTTC CASSLGQGAFEQYF
once TRBJ2-2 . TRBV9 TGTGCCAGCAGCGTTACAGGGTTTGACGGGGAGCTGTTTTTT CASSVTGFDGELFF
. TRBJ2-3 TRBD2 TRBV5-1 TGCGCCAGCAGCTTGAGCGGAGCGGGGTTAGATACGCAGTATTTT CASSLSGAGLDTQYF
. TRBJ1-2 TRBD1 TRBV6-1 TGTGCCAGCAGTGTTGGACGGGACAGGGCGGCGGGCTACACCTTC CASSVGRDRAAGYTF
. TRBJ1-2 . TRBV28 TGTGCCAGCAGTTTATCGCGGTACTATGGCTACACCTTC CASSLSRYYGYTF